This T cell receptor (beta chain) was captured in a study of immune evolution from preneoplasia to lung adenocarcinoma. Overall study context: HLA loss of heterozygosity: about 7% AIS, about 15% MIA, over 25% ADC, none AAH.

The CDR3 extends over 13 amino acids. Trimming at V came to 4 bases and at J to 10 bases, leaving 9 bases not matched to a gene. Germline V gene lookup returns CDR1 SGHDN and CDR2 FVKESK. Clones were read by immunoSEQ multiplex PCR, and TCRdb kept only the in-frame ones, dropping some. The profile shows 14,000 to 15,000 clones, approximately 80% of them singletons. Two lung cancer pathologists independently confirmed each histologic diagnosis. What was sequenced was FFPE minimally invasive lung adenocarcinoma tissue. This sequence was found in a person aged 55-79 years with lung adenocarcinoma. The V call is TRBV14, the J call TRBJ1-2; 7 bases line up with TRBD1. The chain's CDR3 is CASSLQGFSDYTF. In nucleotides, the CDR3 is TGTGCCAGCAGCCTACAGGGGTTTAGTGACTACACCTTC. The variable domain in full, with the rest retrieved from reference TRBV14 and TRBJ1-2, is EAGVTQFPSHSVIEKGQTVTLRCDPISGHDNLYWYRRVMGKEIKFLLHFVKESKQDESGMPNNRFLAERTGGTYSTLKVQPAELEDSGVYFCASSLQGFSDYTFGSGTRLTVV.